This TCR beta chain was recovered during a study of early T cells in non-severe SARS-CoV-2 infection. Across the whole study: Sequencing was performed on bulk RNA from unsorted whole blood, leaving chains unpaired. Findings and limits, study-wide: CD4 and private specificities were missed by VDJdb matching, which favored anti-spike CD8 responses.

The CDR3 extends over 14 amino acids. The ends were cut back, 4 bases at V and 4 bases at J, with 11 bases in the middle. The germline V gene has CDR1 LGHNA and CDR2 YNFKEQ. In the case of this clonotype: Its antigen is still unknown.

Individual cDNA molecules were tagged with unique molecular identifiers. Each CDR3 protein is one row after TCRdb ran MiXCR on the 5' RACE reads. The profile shows 90,000 to 120,000 distinct CDR3 sequences, around an eighth of them singletons. Sequencing was carried out using whole blood. The chain employs TRBV4-2 and TRBJ2-1; D is undetermined. The receptor's source is an adult who was a healthcare worker with PCR-confirmed SARS-CoV-2 infection or an uninfected control (not recorded which). Written as DNA, the CDR3 is TGTGCCAGCAGCCTCGCTGTTGATTACAATGAGCAGTTCTTC. As protein: CASSLAVDYNEQFF.